This TCR beta chain was found in a study of T cell changes during pregnancy in multiple sclerosis. Assay used: immunoSEQ multiplex PCR; TCRdb lists only in-frame clones, some missing. The repertoire holds 40,000 to 60,000 clones, over 85% seen once, with roughly 0.36% in the top ten. Germline V gene sequence: CDR1 SGHTA, CDR2 FQGTGA. V was clipped by 1 base and J by 3 bases; unmatched bases: 4. The CDR3 totals 15 residues. The genes are TRBV7-3 and TRBJ2-7, with 9 positions matching TRBD1. This receptor was taken from a female donor with multiple sclerosis, enrolled in a pregnancy study. Sequencing used CD4+ T cells from peripheral blood mononuclear cells, obtained before pregnancy. CDR3: CASSLNGDRVYEQYF. The CDR3 nucleotides read TGTGCCAGCAGCTTAAACGGGGACAGGGTCTACGAGCAGTACTTC.